This T cell receptor beta chain derives from a study of CD8 T cells in Susac syndrome. With random hexamers, reverse transcription was performed on roughly 0.5 to 1 ug of RNA. TCRdb reprocessed the immunoSEQ multiplex PCR reads with MiXCR, giving one entry per CDR3 protein. Of around 2,500 distinct CDR3 sequences in the sample, about three quarters were seen once. The CDR3 consists of 19 residues. Staining of CD27 and CD45RA defined memory subsets for TEMRA sorting. This sequence originates from a human donor with Susac syndrome. Sequencing was performed on CD8+ TEMRA cells from PBMCs. The subset denotes: FACS-sorted terminally differentiated effector memory CD8+ T cells re-expressing CD45RA (CD8+ TEMRA). The chain carries TRBV12-2 and TRBJ2-5; the tabulated D call, TRBD2, remains unverified against the DNA. TRBV12-2 is a recognized pseudogene. CDR3 DNA sequence: TGTGCAAGGCGCCAGCCGGGACTAGCGGGGGGCTGGGGGAAAGAGACCCAGTACTTC. Translated, it gives CARRQPGLAGGWGKETQYF.